Sequencing of this T cell receptor beta chain was carried out in a study of regulatory T cells in long-lasting Graves disease. Construction of TCR beta libraries relied on iRepertoire HTBI primers and on Arm-PCR targeting CDR3 regions. TCRdb re-called the multiplex PCR reads through MiXCR, storing one row per CDR3 protein. The sample contains hundreds of thousands of distinct CDR3 sequences, around 15% of which appear only once. The germline V gene encodes CDR1 SGHTA and CDR2 FQGNSA. This CDR3 is 15 amino acids long. V was trimmed by 5 bases and J by 4 bases, leaving 17 bases between them. Described time point: newly diagnosed GD, antithyroid drugs for less than 3 months. Researchers made the TCR library from RNA that was extracted from PBMCs. This clonotype has at least ten counts. Antigen specificity is unknown. Study observations and caveats: Persistent Graves' patients possessed reduced TCR diversity relative to recently diagnosed ones. Persistent disease showed a preference for TRBV28, TRBJ1-2 and TRBJ2-5. With some 2,800 shared public clonotypes, persistent patients exceeded new patients, who shared about 1,000. Since the sample size was small, accuracy may have been reduced.

The chain is built from TRBV7-2 and TRBJ1-2; tentatively, D is TRBD1 (6 bases). This sequence was found in a female donor with Graves disease. Sequenced here: peripheral blood mononuclear cells (PBMCs), sampled at new diagnosis, from a patient treated with antithyroid drugs. The CDR3 loop reads CASSPDSGGAYGYTF. In DNA, the CDR3 is TGTGCCAGCAGCCCGGACAGTGGCGGTGCCTATGGCTACACCTTC. The full variable domain, in which reference TRBV7-2 and TRBJ1-2 provide the parts outside the CDR3, is GAGVSQSPSNKVTEKGKDVELRCDPISGHTALYWYRQSLGQGLEFLIYFQGNSAPDKSGLPSDRFSAERTGGSVSTLTIQRTQQEDSAVYLCASSPDSGGAYGYTFGSGTRLTVV.